What follows is one TCR beta chain and its context. Its antigen remains unidentified. Method: immunoSEQ multiplex PCR; TCRdb's copy keeps in-frame clones and lacks some. Counted here are about 68,000 clones, roughly 84% occurring once; the ten biggest clones make up approximately 12%. Germline CDR1 is SGHDT and CDR2 is YYEEEE. V dropped 0 bases and J dropped 1; count of bases not matched to a gene: 4. The CDR3 runs to 16 residues. The data belong to a study of a mutant IDH1 vaccine in newly diagnosed glioma. As for the study in general: Following radiotherapy alone, or alongside temozolomide cycles, vaccination was started after an interval of 4-6 weeks.

Study outcomes and limitations: Vaccination induced immune responses in 85% to 95% of patients.

Specified time point: week 35, safety follow-up. Doses consisted of 300 ug of mutant IDH1 20-mer peptide each, paired with topical imiquimod. The receptor was isolated from a man between 18 and 35 years old with glioma. V is TRBV5-6 and J is TRBJ2-3, with TRBD1 matching over 8 bases. The material sequenced was PBMCs, taken from a glioma patient whose treatment included an IDH1 peptide vaccine. The CDR3 DNA reads TGTGCCAGCAGCTTGGCCTCGACAGGGGGCACAGATACGCAGTATTTT. Its protein is CASSLASTGGTDTQYF.